This T cell receptor beta chain was sequenced in a study of cytomegalovirus exposure and HLA in healthy donors. Study-wide points: The finding came from a later analysis; first-cohort TCR clusters tended to co-occur in the roughly 120 validation repertoires. In vitro assays verified that a few CMV-associated chains recognized CMV antigens specifically. Most TCRs appeared rarely, but some public TCRs recurred in many donors. The listing of roughly 160 TCR beta chains classed them as cytomegalovirus-associated.

As for this clone: Its specificity is not known.

Germline lookup yields CDR1 SNHLY and CDR2 FYNNEI. V lost 6 bases, J lost 1 base, and 13 bases lay in between. This CDR3 is built from 15 residues. Repertoires were generated with immunoSEQ multiplex PCR, while TCRdb's copy carries only in-frame clones and drops some. The sample records over 120,000 clones, roughly 90% being singletons. Sequencing input: PBMCs. J is TRBJ1-5 and V is TRBV2; D is undetermined. This TCR was sampled from a man younger than 35 in good health and CMV-seropositive. CDR3 sequence: CASRVRGGSNQPQHF. DNA for the CDR3: TGTGCCAGCAGAGTGAGAGGAGGGAGCAATCAGCCCCAGCATTTT. Based on the CDR3 plus reference TRBV2 and TRBJ1-5, the full variable domain is EPEVTQTPSHQVTQMGQEVILRCVPISNHLYFYWYRQILGQKVEFLVSFYNNEISEKSEIFDDQFSVERPDGSNFTLKIRSTKLEDSAMYFCASRVRGGSNQPQHFGDGTRLSIL.